Given below is one T cell receptor beta chain in context. Its antigen is currently unknown. J was trimmed by 7 bases and V by 6 bases; bases with no gene match: 7. The CDR3 runs 14 residues. Germline V lookup: CDR1 DFQATT, CDR2 SNEGSKA (reference sequence). Sample time point: newly diagnosed GD, antithyroid drugs for less than 3 months. The TCR library was made from RNA that had been extracted from PBMCs in TRIzol. The source of the sample is a study of regulatory T cells in long-lasting Graves disease. Whole-study results and caveats: The analysis examined peripheral blood only and excluded thyroid tissue. When disease was persistent, TRBV28, TRBJ1-2 and TRBJ2-5 were the favored segments.

Construction of the TCR beta libraries employed iRepertoire HTBI primers in conjunction with Arm-PCR of CDR3 regions. TCRdb itself ran the multiplex PCR reads through MiXCR, one entry per CDR3 protein. The sample consists of fewer than 550,000 distinct CDR3 sequences, about 15% of them appearing once. The same data also contributed to another study, on T cells in Graves' hyperthyroidism and ophthalmopathy.

The receptor was derived from a woman between 18 and 30 years old with Graves disease. The specimen was peripheral blood mononuclear cells (PBMCs), collected at new diagnosis, from a patient treated with antithyroid drugs. The chain recombines TRBV20-1 with TRBJ2-5; 14 nucleotides line up with TRBD2. DNA for the CDR3: TGCAGTGCCCGACTAGCGGGAGGGATTCGGACCCAGTACTTC. It specifies CSARLAGGIRTQYF.